Listed here are 14 T cell receptor beta chains from one sample, sequenced in a study of blood T cell repertoires in COVID-19. The table came from immunoSEQ multiplex PCR; TCRdb's copy has only in-frame clones and leaves some out. The sample lists approximately 210,000 clones; around 82% were seen once. The source material was peripheral blood. These receptors were collected from a man in his fifties with active or convalescent COVID-19.

V gene TRBV19 combines with J gene TRBJ1-5, with 8 bases fitting TRBD1. The V segment lost 6 bases and the J segment 2 bases; nucleotides outside the gene matches: 3. This CDR3 is 14 amino acids long. Germline V gene sequence: CDR1 LNHDA, CDR2 SQIVND (reference sequence). CDR3 coding DNA: TGTGCCAGTAGCCCGGGACAGGGCAATCAGCCCCAGCATTTT. This translates into CASSPGQGNQPQHF.

V is TRBV4-3 and J is TRBJ2-1; 9 bases agree with TRBD1. Germline V CDR1 and CDR2: LGHNA, YSLEER. This CDR3 contains 15 residues. Unmatched junction bases numbered 10, after V lost 3 bases and J lost 10 bases. The CDR3 bases are TGCGCCAGCAGCCATTCTTCCGGGACAGGGAGCGAGCAGTTCTTC. It specifies CASSHSSGTGSEQFF.

This clone was recorded once. This rearrangement joins TRBV6-2 or TRBV6-3 to TRBJ2-1; 8 positions match TRBD2. Trimming at V came to 3 bases and at J to 0 bases, leaving 13 bases not matched to a gene. The length of the CDR3 is 19 residues. The V gene's germline CDR1 is MNHEY and CDR2 SVGEGT. Here the CDR3 reads CASSYRAGATKGSYNEQFF. CDR3 nucleotides: TGTGCCAGCAGTTATCGAGCGGGGGCTACAAAGGGCTCCTACAATGAGCAGTTCTTC.

J is TRBJ1-1 and V is TRBV4-1, with D unclear. This CDR3 has 14 amino acids. V was pared by 2 bases and J by 4 bases, with 11 bases between. Per the germline V gene, CDR1 is MGHRA and CDR2 is YSYEKL. CDR3 sequence reads: CASSQNREVTEAFF. CDR3 nucleotides: TGCGCCAGCAGCCAAAACCGGGAGGTCACTGAAGCTTTCTTT.

The V and J genes are TRBV5-1 and TRBJ2-3; 9 bases are shared with TRBD2. Per germline, CDR1 SGHRS and CDR2 YFSETQ. The CDR3 runs 15 residues. J was trimmed by 6 bases and V by 0 bases; bases with no gene match: 5. The CDR3 sequence: CASSLGGGAIDTQYF. The CDR3 DNA is TGCGCCAGCAGCTTGGGCGGGGGGGCGATTGATACGCAGTATTTT. Looking up the rest from reference TRBV5-1 and TRBJ2-3 gives the full variable domain: KAGVTQTPRYLIKTRGQQVTLSCSPISGHRSVSWYQQTPGQGLQFLFEYFSETQRNKGNFPGRFSGRQFSNSRSEMNVSTLELGDSALYLCASSLGGGAIDTQYFGPGTRLTVL.

V is TRBV10-1 and J is TRBJ2-1; tentatively, D is TRBD2 (6 bases). Germline-derived CDR1 and CDR2 are WNHNN and SYGVQD (reference sequence). This CDR3 has 15 residues. V gave up 0 bases and J gave up 6 bases, with 12 bases separating them. DNA for the CDR3: TGCGCCAGCAGTGAGTCGGGACTCCCTATCAATGAGCAGTTCTTC. It yields the protein CASSESGLPINEQFF.

This clone occurred once. V gene TRBV9 combines with J gene TRBJ1-1; TRBD1 matches at 8 bases. Trimming at V came to 0 bases and at J to 1 base, leaving 2 bases not matched to a gene. The CDR3 extends over 15 amino acids. Germline lookup yields CDR1 SGDLS and CDR2 YYNGEE. This CDR3 reads CASSVGGQGNTEAFF. The CDR3 DNA reads as TGTGCCAGCAGCGTAGGAGGACAGGGGAACACTGAAGCTTTCTTT.

This clone was detected once. The chain has TRBV19 and TRBJ1-1, with TRBD1 matching over 10 bases. V lost 4 bases and J lost 11; bases outside the gene matches: 4. The CDR3 is 12 residues long. The germline V gene has CDR1 LNHDA and CDR2 SQIVND (reference sequence). The CDR3 region is CASSNSGQGAFF. DNA of the CDR3: TGTGCCAGTAGTAATTCGGGACAGGGGGCTTTCTTT.

This clone has a single count. In the same sample, other DNA sequences code for this CDR3. In DNA, the CDR3 is TGCGCCAGCAGCTTGGAGCTAGCGGGCACAGATACGCAGTATTTT. Amino acids: CASSLELAGTDTQYF. The V gene is TRBV5-1, the J gene TRBJ2-3, with 7 bases that match TRBD2. Trimming at V came to 0 bases and at J to 1 base, leaving 2 bases not matched to a gene. Germline V gene lookup returns CDR1 SGHRS and CDR2 YFSETQ. This CDR3 is built from 15 residues.

The chain uses TRBV19 and TRBJ1-6; D unresolved. The ends were cut back, 4 bases at V and 6 bases at J, with 10 bases in the middle. Germline assignment: CDR1 LNHDA and CDR2 SQIVND (reference sequence). The CDR3 sequence is 14 residues long. The DNA for the CDR3 is TGTGCCAGTAGTACCACCCCCGGTAATTCACCCCTCCACTTT. It translates to CASSTTPGNSPLHF.

The chain couples TRBV9 to TRBJ1-3; TRBD1 might be the D (5 bases). This CDR3 spans 13 amino acids. Germline V gene lookup returns CDR1 SGDLS and CDR2 YYNGEE. V was clipped by 0 bases and J by 6 bases, with 7 bases between them. In DNA, the CDR3 is TGTGCCAGCAGCGTAGGGGGGGTAAACACCATATATTTT. It yields the protein CASSVGGVNTIYF.

The V and J genes are TRBV5-1 and TRBJ2-5; unclear D gene. CDR3 length equals 14 residues. The germline V gene has CDR1 SGHRS and CDR2 YFSETQ. V was pared by 2 bases and J by 2 bases, with 10 bases between. CDR3 protein: CASSFRIRQETQYF. CDR3 sequence (DNA): TGCGCCAGCAGCTTCCGAATCAGGCAAGAGACCCAGTACTTC.

The chain combines TRBV28 with TRBJ2-5; TRBD1 matches at 10 bases. CDR1 is MDHEN, CDR2 SYDVKM, per germline. CDR3 length: 15 amino acids. J was trimmed by 4 bases and V by 6 bases; bases with no gene match: 8. This chain's CDR3 is CASSYPGQGLETQYF. The CDR3 DNA follows: TGTGCCAGCAGCTACCCGGGACAGGGGTTAGAGACCCAGTACTTC.

This rearrangement joins TRBV27 to TRBJ1-2; D might be TRBD1 (5 bases). The V gene's germline CDR1 is MNHEY and CDR2 SMNVEV (reference sequence). V was cut by 2 bases and J by 4 bases, with 11 bases left in between. The CDR3 has 14 residues. The CDR3 coding sequence is TGTGCCAGCAGTTTACGACAGCCGACCTATGGCTACACCTTC. Translation gives CASSLRQPTYGYTF.